This TCR beta chain originates from a study of blood T cell repertoires in COVID-19. In the study overall: Samples taken during acute and convalescent COVID-19 were collected in the United States, Italy and Spain. Sample material is recorded as cDNA or gDNA derived from T cells, B-cell-depleted T cells, or PBMCs.

Trimming removed 3 bases from V and 7 bases from J; junction bases left unmatched: 7. The CDR3 runs to 15 residues. CDR1 SGHRS and CDR2 YFSETQ come from the germline V gene. Original analysis: By means of reference gene primer amplification, nucleated cell counts were estimated. Some clones are missing from TCRdb's copy, which holds only in-frame ones; the method was immunoSEQ multiplex PCR. V, J and clone size reflect that table, while D and trimming were determined from the DNA. Of 200,000 to 250,000 clones detected, 70% to 90% appear once; the ten largest clones hold 15% to 20%. Sequences were obtained from peripheral blood. The chain has TRBV5-1 and TRBJ2-1; 10 positions agree with TRBD1. This receptor was obtained from a man aged 50-60 years with COVID-19, enrolled during active disease. The CDR3 loop reads CASSSGDRGINEQFF. The CDR3 DNA sequence: TGCGCCAGCAGCTCGGGGGACAGGGGAATAAATGAGCAGTTCTTC. The variable domain in full, with the rest retrieved from reference TRBV5-1 and TRBJ2-1, is KAGVTQTPRYLIKTRGQQVTLSCSPISGHRSVSWYQQTPGQGLQFLFEYFSETQRNKGNFPGRFSGRQFSNSRSEMNVSTLELGDSALYLCASSSGDRGINEQFFGPGTRLTVL.